This TCR beta chain was captured by sequencing in a study of monozygotic twins with cystic fibrosis. TCRdb's table, derived via immunoSEQ multiplex PCR, lists solely in-frame clones and lacks some. The repertoire consists of about 35,000 clones, with 66% occurring once and the leading ten covering 0.78%. The CDR3 is 14 amino acids. Per the germline V gene, CDR1 is MNHNS and CDR2 is SASEGT. The ends were cut back, 2 bases at V and 4 bases at J, with 11 bases in the middle. There are a few counts of this clone. The antigen is not known. Study-level points and caveats: Low clonality (median around 0.009) suggested a mostly naive repertoire. Nucleotide-identical clonotype sharing was significantly higher within monozygotic CF twin pairs than between unrelated CF individuals. In 13 of 16 pairs, V gene usage was closest to the co-twin's. Age, concordance and disease severity did not associate with shared CDR3 numbers.

Sequenced material: blood. The TCR was taken from a girl aged 10 to 17 with cystic fibrosis. The chain uses TRBV6-1 and TRBJ1-1, with D perhaps matching TRBD1 (6 bases). In DNA form, the CDR3 reads TGTGCCAGCAGTGAAAAAGGGGGTCTCACTGAAGCTTTCTTT. This sequence encodes CASSEKGGLTEAFF.